The table lists the clone carrying this T cell receptor beta chain with a few counts. Its antigen is undetermined. Every isolated RNA sample was fully reverse transcribed, so sequencing captured expressed TCRB transcripts. Generated by immunoSEQ multiplex PCR, the TCRdb table keeps only in-frame clones and is missing some. The sample shows more than 550,000 clones, over 11% of them seen only once. This sample is part of a study of beta chain features in type 1 diabetes. Study information: On cell yields, gender and age, patients and healthy donors were similar.

The CDR3 covers 15 residues. Per germline, CDR1 SGHNT and CDR2 YYREEE (reference sequence). Trimming shortened V by 3 bases and J by 3 bases, and 15 bases separated the two germline ends. Study-level points and caveats: TCRB CDR3s from Type 1 diabetes patients were moderately but significantly shorter in all four CD4+ subsets.

Averaging roughly 100 mL, one heparinised blood draw was given by each donor. Staining for CD45RO/CCR7/CD25/CD127/CD95/CD27 allowed sorting of CD4+ naive, central memory, regulatory and stem cell-like memory cells. Sorted populations were all over 98% pure. This sequence originates from a young man with type 1 diabetes. Material for sequencing was naive CD4+ T cells from blood. The chain joins TRBV5-4 to TRBJ1-2, with a weak D call TRBD1 (5 bases). Here the CDR3 reads CASSSDGRGDYGYTF. In nucleotides, the CDR3 is TGTGCCAGCAGCTCCGACGGACGGGGGGACTATGGCTACACCTTC.